This T cell receptor beta chain was observed in a study of T cell responses to AZD1222 COVID-19 vaccine. Study-wide results and limits: White British people made up most donors, females outnumbered males, and clonal diversity was possibly underestimated. Only five or six individuals given AZD1222 were seropositive at baseline. Repertoire collection took place solely once the T cell response had peaked.

This table comes from immunoSEQ multiplex PCR, and its TCRdb copy is limited to in-frame clones, with some not included. This sample carries about 130,000 clones, approximately 89% of them seen once, and the ten largest clones take around 9.3%. On this clone itself: Its antigen is not known.

The source was peripheral blood, collected on day 0 of AZD1222 vaccination. This TCR came from an adult in good health.

DNA of the CDR3: TGTGCCAGCAGCCAAAATGTGCTATCTAACTATGGCTACACCTTC. Its translation: CASSQNVLSNYGYTF. The rearrangement uses TRBV3-1 (or the pseudogene TRBV3-2) and TRBJ1-2; D unclear. The V end was cut by 2 bases, the J end by 0 bases, with 10 bases between. Germline V gene sequence: CDR1 LGHDT, CDR2 YNNKEL (reference sequence). The CDR3 covers 15 residues.